This T cell receptor (beta chain) was recorded in a study of blood T cell repertoires in COVID-19. Study details: Researchers got acute and convalescent COVID-19 samples from the United States, Italy and Spain. PBMCs, B-cell-depleted T cells, or T cells provided the cDNA or gDNA that made up the material.

The CDR3 has 15 amino acids. In germline, CDR1 is SNHLY, CDR2 FYNNEI. A word on this clone: An end of the junction does not agree with germline; a read error may underlie this.

Assay: immunoSEQ multiplex PCR; the TCRdb copy retains only in-frame clones and omits some. The repertoire includes 150,000 or so clones, about nine tenths of them detected once, and about 2% sits in the top ten. This TCR came from a human donor in a cohort sampled during active COVID-19. The chain joins TRBV2 to TRBJ2-7, with 7 bases matching TRBD1. Sequenced sample: peripheral blood. CDR3 in DNA: TGTGCCAGCAGAGAAGGGACAGCCAATTACTACGAGCAGTACTTC. Translation: CASREGTANYYEQYF.